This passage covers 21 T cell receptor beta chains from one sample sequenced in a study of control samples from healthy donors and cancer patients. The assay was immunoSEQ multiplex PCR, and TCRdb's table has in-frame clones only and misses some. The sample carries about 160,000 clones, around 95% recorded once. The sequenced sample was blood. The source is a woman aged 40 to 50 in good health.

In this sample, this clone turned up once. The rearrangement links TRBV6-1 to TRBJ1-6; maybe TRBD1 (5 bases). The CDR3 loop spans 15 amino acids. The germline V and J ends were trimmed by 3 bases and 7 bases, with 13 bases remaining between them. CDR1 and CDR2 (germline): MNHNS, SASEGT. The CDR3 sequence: CASSDLGAGNSPLHF. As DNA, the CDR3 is TGTGCCAGCAGTGATCTAGGGGCAGGAAATTCACCCCTCCACTTT.

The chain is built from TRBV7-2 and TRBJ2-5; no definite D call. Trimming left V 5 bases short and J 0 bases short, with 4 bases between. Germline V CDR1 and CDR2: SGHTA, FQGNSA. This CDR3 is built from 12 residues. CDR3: CASSPYQETQYF. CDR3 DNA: TGTGCCAGCAGCCCGTACCAAGAGACCCAGTACTTC.

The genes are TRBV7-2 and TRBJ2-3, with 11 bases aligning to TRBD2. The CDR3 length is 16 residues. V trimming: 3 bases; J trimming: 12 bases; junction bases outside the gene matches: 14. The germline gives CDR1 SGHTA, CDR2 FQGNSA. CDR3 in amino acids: CASSFPLTSGGESQYF. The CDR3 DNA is TGTGCCAGCAGCTTCCCCCTTACTAGCGGGGGTGAATCCCAGTATTTT.

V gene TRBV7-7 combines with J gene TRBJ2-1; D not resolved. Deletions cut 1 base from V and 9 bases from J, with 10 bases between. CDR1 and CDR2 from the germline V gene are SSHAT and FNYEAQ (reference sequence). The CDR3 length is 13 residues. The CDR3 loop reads CASSLEGPGEQFF. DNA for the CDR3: TGTGCCAGCAGCTTAGAGGGTCCGGGTGAGCAGTTCTTC.

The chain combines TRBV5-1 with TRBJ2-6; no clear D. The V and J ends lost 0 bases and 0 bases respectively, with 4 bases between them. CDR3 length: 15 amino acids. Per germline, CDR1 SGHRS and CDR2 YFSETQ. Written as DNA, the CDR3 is TGCGCCAGCAGCTTGGGCTCCTCTGGGGCCAACGTCCTGACTTTC. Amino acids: CASSLGSSGANVLTF.

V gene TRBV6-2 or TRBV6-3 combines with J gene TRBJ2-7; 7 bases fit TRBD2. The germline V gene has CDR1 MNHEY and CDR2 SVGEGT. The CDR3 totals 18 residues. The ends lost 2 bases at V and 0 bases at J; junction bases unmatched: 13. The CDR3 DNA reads TGTGCCAGCAGTTACCGACTCCGACTAGCCGACGGCTCCTACGAGCAGTACTTC. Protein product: CASSYRLRLADGSYEQYF.

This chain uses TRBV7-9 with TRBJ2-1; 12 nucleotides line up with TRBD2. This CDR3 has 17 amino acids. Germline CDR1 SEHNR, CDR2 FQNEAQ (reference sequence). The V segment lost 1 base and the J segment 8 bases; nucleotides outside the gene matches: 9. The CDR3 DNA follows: TGTGCCAGCAGCTTAGGGGCTAGCGGGAGGGCCGAAGATGAGCAGTTCTTC. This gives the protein CASSLGASGRAEDEQFF. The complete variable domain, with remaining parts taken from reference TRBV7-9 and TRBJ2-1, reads DTGVSQNPRHKITKRGQNVTFRCDPISEHNRLYWYRQTLGQGPEFLTYFQNEAQLEKSRLLSDRFSAERPKGSFSTLEIQRTEQGDSAMYLCASSLGASGRAEDEQFFGPGTRLTVL.

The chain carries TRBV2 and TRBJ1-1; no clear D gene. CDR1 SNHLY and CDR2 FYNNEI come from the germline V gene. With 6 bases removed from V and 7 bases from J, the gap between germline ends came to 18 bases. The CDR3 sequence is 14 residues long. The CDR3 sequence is CASSLRASRGEAFF. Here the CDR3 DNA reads TGTGCCAGCAGCCTACGGGCCTCCCGCGGTGAAGCTTTCTTT.

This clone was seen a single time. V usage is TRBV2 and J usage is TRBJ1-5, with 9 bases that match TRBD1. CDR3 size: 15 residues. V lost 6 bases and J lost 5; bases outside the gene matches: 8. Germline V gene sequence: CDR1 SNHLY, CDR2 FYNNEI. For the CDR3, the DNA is TGTGCCAGCAGCCCTGACAGGGGGTTATATCAGCCCCAGCATTTT. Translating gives CASSPDRGLYQPQHF. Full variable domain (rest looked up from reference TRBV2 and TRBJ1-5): EPEVTQTPSHQVTQMGQEVILRCVPISNHLYFYWYRQILGQKVEFLVSFYNNEISEKSEIFDDQFSVERPDGSNFTLKIRSTKLEDSAMYFCASSPDRGLYQPQHFGDGTRLSIL.

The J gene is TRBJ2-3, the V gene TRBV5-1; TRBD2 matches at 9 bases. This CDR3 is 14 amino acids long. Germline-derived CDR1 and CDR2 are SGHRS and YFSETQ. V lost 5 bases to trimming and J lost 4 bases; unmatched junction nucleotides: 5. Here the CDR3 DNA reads TGCGCCAGCAGGACTAGCGGCGGGGCAGATACGCAGTATTTT. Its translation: CASRTSGGADTQYF.

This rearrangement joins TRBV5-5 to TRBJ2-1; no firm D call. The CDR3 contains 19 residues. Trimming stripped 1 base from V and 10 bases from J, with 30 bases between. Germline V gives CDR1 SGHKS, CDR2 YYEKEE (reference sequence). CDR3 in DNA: TGTGCCAGCAGCTTGTCCCAATCGGCCCCATCGGACCACCGATGGGAGCAGTTCTTC. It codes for CASSLSQSAPSDHRWEQFF.

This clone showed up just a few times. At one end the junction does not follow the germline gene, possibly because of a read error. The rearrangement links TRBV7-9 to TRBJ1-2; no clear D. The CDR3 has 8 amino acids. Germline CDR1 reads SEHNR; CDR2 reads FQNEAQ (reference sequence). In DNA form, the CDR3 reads TGTGCCAGCAGCCCGGCAATCTTC. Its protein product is CASSPAIF.

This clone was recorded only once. CDR3 in DNA: TGTGCCAGCAGCCAAATCCAGGGGGCGGAAGCTTTCTTT. Protein: CASSQIQGAEAFF. The V gene is TRBV3-1 (or the pseudogene TRBV3-2), the J gene TRBJ1-1; the match to TRBD1 covers 8 bases. The V segment lost 2 bases and the J segment 8 bases; nucleotides outside the gene matches: 4. Germline V gene sequence: CDR1 LGHDT, CDR2 YNNKEL (reference sequence). CDR3 size: 13 residues.

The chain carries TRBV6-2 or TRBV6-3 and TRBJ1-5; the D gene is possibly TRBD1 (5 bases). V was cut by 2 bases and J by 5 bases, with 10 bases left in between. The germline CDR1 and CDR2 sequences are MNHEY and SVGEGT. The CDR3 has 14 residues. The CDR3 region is CASSYGTGDQPQHF. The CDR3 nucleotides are TGTGCCAGCAGTTACGGGACCGGAGATCAGCCCCAGCATTTT.

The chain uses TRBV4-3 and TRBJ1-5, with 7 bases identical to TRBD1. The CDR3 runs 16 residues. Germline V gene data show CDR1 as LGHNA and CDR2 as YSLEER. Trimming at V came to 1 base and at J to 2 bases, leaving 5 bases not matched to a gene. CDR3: CASSQAPGGGNQPQHF. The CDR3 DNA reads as TGCGCCAGCAGCCAAGCCCCAGGGGGGGGCAATCAGCCCCAGCATTTT.

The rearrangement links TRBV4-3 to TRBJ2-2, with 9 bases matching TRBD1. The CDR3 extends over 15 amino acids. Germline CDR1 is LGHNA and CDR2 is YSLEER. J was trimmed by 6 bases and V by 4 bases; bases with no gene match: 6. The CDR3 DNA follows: TGCGCCAGCAGCCGACAGGGGGAGGGCCCCGGGGAGCTGTTTTTT. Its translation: CASSRQGEGPGELFF.

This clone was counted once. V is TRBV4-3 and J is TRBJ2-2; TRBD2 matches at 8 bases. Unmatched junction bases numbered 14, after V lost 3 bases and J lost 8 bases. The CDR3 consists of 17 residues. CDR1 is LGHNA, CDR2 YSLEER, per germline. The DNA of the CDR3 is TGCGCCAGCAGCCAGGGAGCGGGAGAGGGCGGCTCGGGGGAGCTGTTTTTT. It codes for CASSQGAGEGGSGELFF.

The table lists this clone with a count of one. The CDR3 sequence: CASSLTLSGTYNEQFF. The CDR3 DNA follows: TGTGCCAGCAGCTTGACTCTGAGCGGGACCTACAATGAGCAGTTCTTC. The chain has TRBV7-8 and TRBJ2-1; 7 positions agree with TRBD2. The CDR3 is made up of 16 amino acids. V trimming: 3 bases; J trimming: 2 bases; junction bases outside the gene matches: 7. The germline CDR1 and CDR2 sequences are SGHVS and FQNEAQ.

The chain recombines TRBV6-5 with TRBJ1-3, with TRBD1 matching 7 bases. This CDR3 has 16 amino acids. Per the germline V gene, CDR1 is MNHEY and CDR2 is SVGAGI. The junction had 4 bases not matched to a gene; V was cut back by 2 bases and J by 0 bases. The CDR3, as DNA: TGTGCCAGCAGTTACAACAGGGGAAGCTCTGGAAACACCATATATTTT. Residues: CASSYNRGSSGNTIYF.

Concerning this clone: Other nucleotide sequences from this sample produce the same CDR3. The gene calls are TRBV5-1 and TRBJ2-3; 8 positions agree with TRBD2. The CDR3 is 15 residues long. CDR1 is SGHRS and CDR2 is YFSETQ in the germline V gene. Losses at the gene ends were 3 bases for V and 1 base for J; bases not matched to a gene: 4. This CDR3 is CASSSLAGGTDTQYF. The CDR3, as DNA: TGCGCCAGCAGCTCGCTAGCGGGTGGCACAGATACGCAGTATTTT.

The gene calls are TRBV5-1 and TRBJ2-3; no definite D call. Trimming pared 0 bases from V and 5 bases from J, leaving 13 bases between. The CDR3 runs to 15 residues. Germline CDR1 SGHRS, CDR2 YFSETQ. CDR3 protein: CASSLVDPPGDTQYF. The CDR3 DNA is TGCGCCAGCAGCTTGGTCGACCCTCCCGGAGATACGCAGTATTTT. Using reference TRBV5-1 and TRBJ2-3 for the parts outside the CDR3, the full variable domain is KAGVTQTPRYLIKTRGQQVTLSCSPISGHRSVSWYQQTPGQGLQFLFEYFSETQRNKGNFPGRFSGRQFSNSRSEMNVSTLELGDSALYLCASSLVDPPGDTQYFGPGTRLTVL.